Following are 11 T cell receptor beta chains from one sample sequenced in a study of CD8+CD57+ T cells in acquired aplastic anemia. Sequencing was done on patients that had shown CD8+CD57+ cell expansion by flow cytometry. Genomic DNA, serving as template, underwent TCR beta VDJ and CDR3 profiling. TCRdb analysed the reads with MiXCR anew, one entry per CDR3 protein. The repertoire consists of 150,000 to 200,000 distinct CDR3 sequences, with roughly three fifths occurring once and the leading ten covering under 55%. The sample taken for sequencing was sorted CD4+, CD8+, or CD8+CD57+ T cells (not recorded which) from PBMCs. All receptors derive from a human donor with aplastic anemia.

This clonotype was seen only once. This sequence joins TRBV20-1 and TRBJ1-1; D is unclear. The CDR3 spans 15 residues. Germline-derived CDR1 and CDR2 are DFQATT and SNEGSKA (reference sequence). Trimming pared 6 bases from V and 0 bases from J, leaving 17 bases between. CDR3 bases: TGCAGTGCCACTGACCCGTCGGGGTTGAACACTGAAGCTTTCTTT. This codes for CSATDPSGLNTEAFF.

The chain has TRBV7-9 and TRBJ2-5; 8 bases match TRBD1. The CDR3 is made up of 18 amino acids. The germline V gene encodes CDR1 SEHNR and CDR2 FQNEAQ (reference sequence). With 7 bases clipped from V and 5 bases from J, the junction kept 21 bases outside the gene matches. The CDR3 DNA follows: TGTGCCAGCAACGAAGATCCGGGACAGGCTTTAGGTGGGGAGACCCAGTACTTC. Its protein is CASNEDPGQALGGETQYF.

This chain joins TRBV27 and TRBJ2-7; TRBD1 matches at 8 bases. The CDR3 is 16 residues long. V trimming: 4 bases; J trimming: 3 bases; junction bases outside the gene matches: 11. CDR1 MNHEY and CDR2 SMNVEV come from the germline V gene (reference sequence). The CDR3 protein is CASSSTGTGKIYEQYF. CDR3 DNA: TGTGCCAGCAGTTCCACGGGGACAGGAAAAATCTACGAGCAGTACTTC.

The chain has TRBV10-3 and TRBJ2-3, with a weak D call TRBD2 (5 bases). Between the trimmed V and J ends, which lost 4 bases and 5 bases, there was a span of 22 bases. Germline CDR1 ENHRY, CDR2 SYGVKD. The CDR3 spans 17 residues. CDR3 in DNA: TGTGCCATCAGTGTGGCAGGCGGCGGAGCAGAGGGAGATACGCAGTATTTT. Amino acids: CAISVAGGGAEGDTQYF.

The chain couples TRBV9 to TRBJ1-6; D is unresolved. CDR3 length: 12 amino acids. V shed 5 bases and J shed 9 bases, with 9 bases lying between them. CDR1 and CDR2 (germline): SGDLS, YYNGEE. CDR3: CASSTLVSPLHF. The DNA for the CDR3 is TGTGCCAGCAGTACACTAGTTTCACCCCTCCACTTT.

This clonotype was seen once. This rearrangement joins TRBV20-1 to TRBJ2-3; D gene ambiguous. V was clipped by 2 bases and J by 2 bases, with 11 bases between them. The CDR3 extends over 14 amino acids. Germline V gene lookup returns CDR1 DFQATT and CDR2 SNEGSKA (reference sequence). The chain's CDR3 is CSARPRKLTDTQYF. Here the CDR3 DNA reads TGCAGTGCTAGACCACGGAAACTCACAGATACGCAGTATTTT.

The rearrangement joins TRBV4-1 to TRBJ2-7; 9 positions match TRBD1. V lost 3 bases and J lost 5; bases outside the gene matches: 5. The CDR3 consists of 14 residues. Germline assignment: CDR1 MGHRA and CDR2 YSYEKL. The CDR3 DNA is TGCGCCAGCAGCCATCGGACAGGGGTGAACGAGCAGTACTTC. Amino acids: CASSHRTGVNEQYF.

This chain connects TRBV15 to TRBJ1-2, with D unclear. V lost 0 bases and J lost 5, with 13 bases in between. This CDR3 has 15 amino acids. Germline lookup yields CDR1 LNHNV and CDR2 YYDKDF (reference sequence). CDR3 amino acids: CATSREVSTTYGYTF. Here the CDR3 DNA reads TGTGCCACCAGCAGAGAGGTCAGCACAACGTATGGCTACACCTTC.

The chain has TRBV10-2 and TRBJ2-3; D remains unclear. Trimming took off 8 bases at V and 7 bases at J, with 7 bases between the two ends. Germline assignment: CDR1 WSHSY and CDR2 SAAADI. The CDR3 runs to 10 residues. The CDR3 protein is CASGPYTQYF. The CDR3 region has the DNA TGCGCCAGCGGGCCGTATACGCAGTATTTT.

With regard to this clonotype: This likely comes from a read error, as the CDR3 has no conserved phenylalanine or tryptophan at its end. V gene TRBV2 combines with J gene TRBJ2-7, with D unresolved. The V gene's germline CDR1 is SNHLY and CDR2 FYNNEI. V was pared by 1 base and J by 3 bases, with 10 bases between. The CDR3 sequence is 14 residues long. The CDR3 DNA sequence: TGTGCCAGCAGTGAAGGGCACCTTGACTACGAGCAGTACCTC. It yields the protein CASSEGHLDYEQYL.

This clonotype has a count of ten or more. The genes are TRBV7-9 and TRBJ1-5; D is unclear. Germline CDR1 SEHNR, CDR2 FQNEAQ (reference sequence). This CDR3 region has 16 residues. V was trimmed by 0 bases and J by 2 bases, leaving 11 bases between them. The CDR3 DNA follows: TGTGCCAGCAGCTTAGCGTCAGGAGTTGGCAATCAGCCCCAGCATTTT. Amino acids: CASSLASGVGNQPQHF.